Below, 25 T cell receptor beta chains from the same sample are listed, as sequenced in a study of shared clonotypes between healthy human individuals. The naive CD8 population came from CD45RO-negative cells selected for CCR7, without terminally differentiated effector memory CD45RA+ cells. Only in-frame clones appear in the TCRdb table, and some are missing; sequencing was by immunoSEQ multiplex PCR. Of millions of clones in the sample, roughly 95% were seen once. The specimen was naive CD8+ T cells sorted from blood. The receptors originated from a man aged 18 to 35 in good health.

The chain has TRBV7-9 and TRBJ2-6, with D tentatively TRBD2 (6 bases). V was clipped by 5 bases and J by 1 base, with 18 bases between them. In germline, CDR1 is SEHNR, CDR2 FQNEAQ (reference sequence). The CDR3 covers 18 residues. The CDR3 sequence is CASSPPPSARSGANVLTF. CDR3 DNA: TGTGCCAGCAGCCCACCCCCTAGCGCTAGATCTGGGGCCAACGTCCTGACTTTC.

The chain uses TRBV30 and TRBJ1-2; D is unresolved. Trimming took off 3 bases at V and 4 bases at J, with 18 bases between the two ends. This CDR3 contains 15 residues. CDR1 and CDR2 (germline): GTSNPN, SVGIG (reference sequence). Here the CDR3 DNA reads TGTGCCTGGAGGGGCGCGATCCCCTTGGGCTATGGCTACACCTTC. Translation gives CAWRGAIPLGYGYTF.

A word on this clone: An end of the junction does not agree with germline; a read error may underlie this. CDR3 amino acids: CASRMTGLARDEQYF. In DNA form, the CDR3 reads TGTGCTAGCAGGATGACGGGCTTGGCCAGGGACGAGCAGTACTTC. The V call is TRBV7-7, the J call TRBJ2-7; possible D gene TRBD1, 5 bases. This CDR3 is 15 amino acids long. CDR1 is SSHAT and CDR2 is FNYEAQ in the germline V gene (reference sequence). The entire variable domain, with the rest obtained from reference TRBV7-7 and TRBJ2-7, is as follows: GAGVSQSPRYKVTKRGQDVTLRCDPISSHATLYWYQQALGQGPEFLTYFNYEAQPDKSGLPSDRFSAERPEGSISTLTIQRTEQRDSAMYRCASRMTGLARDEQYFGPGTRLTVT.

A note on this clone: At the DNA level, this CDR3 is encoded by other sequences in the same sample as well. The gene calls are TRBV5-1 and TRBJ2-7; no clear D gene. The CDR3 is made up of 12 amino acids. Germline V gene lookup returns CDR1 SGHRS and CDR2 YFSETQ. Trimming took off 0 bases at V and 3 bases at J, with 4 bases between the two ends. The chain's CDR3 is CASSLVGYEQYF. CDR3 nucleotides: TGCGCCAGCAGCTTGGTTGGCTACGAGCAGTACTTC. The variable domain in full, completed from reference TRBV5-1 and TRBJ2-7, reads KAGVTQTPRYLIKTRGQQVTLSCSPISGHRSVSWYQQTPGQGLQFLFEYFSETQRNKGNFPGRFSGRQFSNSRSEMNVSTLELGDSALYLCASSLVGYEQYFGPGTRLTVT.

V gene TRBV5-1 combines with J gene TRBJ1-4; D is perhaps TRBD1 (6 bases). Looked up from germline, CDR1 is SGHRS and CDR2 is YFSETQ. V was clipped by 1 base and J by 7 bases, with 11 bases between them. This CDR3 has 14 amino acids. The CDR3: CASSLSGASEKLFF. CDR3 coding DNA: TGCGCCAGCAGCTTGTCAGGGGCGAGTGAAAAACTGTTTTTT.

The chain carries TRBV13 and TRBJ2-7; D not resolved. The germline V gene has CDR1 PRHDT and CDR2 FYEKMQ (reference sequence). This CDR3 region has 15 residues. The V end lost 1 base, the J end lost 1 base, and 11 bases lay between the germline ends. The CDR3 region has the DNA TGTGCCAGCAGCTTAGCCAGGCCAACATCCTACGAGCAGTACTTC. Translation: CASSLARPTSYEQYF.

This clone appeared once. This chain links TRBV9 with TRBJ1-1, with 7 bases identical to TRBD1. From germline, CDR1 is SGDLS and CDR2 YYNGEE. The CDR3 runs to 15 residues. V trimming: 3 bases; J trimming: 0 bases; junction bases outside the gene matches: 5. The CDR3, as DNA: TGTGCCAGCAGCGCCCAGACAGGGATGAACACTGAAGCTTTCTTT. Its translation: CASSAQTGMNTEAFF.

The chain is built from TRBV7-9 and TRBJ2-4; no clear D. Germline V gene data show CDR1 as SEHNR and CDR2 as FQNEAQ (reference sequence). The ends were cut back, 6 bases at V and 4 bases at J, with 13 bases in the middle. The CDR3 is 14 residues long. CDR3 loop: CASSGVWSKNIQYF. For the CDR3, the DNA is TGTGCCAGCAGTGGAGTTTGGTCAAAAAACATTCAGTACTTC.

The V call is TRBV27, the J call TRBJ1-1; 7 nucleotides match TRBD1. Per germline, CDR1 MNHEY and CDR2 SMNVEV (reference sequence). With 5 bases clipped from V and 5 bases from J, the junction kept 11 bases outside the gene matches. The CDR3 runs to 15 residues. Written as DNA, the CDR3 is TGTGCCAGCAGTCTGACAGGGAATATGGGTACTGAAGCTTTCTTT. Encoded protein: CASSLTGNMGTEAFF.

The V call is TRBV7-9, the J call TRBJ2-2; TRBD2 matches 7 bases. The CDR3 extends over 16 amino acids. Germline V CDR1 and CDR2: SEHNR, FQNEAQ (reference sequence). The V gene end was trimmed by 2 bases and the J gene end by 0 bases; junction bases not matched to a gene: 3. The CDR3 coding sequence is TGTGCCAGCAGCTTATTAAGCGGGACGAACACCGGGGAGCTGTTTTTT. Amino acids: CASSLLSGTNTGELFF.

The CDR3 coding sequence is TGTGCCAGCAGGGCTTTTATTGAGGGCTACAATGAGCAGTTCTTC. This codes for CASRAFIEGYNEQFF. The chain employs TRBV6-5 and TRBJ2-1; possibly TRBD2 for D (5 bases). From germline, CDR1 is MNHEY and CDR2 SVGAGI. The CDR3 covers 15 residues. V shed 6 bases and J shed 3 bases, with 15 bases lying between them.

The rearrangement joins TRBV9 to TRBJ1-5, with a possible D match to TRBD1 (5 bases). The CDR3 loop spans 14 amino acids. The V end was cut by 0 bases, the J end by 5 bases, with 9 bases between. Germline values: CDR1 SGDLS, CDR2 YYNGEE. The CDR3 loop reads CASSVGGEHQPQHF. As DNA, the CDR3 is TGTGCCAGCAGCGTAGGAGGGGAGCATCAGCCCCAGCATTTT. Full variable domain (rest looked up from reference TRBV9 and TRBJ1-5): DSGVTQTPKHLITATGQRVTLRCSPRSGDLSVYWYQQSLDQGLQFLIQYYNGEERAKGNILERFSAQQFPDLHSELNLSSLELGDSALYFCASSVGGEHQPQHFGDGTRLSIL.

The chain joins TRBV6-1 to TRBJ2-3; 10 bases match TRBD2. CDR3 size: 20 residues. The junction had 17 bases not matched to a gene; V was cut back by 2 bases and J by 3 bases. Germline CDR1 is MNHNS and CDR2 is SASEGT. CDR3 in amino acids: CASSEIPSGHSGLATDTQYF. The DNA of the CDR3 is TGTGCCAGCAGTGAAATCCCATCGGGACACTCGGGACTAGCGACAGATACGCAGTATTTT.

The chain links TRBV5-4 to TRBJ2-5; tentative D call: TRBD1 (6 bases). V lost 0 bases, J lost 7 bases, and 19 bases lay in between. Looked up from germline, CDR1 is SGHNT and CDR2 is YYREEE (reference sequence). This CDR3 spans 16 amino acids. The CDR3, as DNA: TGTGCCAGCAGCTTGGCCAATAGGGGGATTTTGGGGACCCAGTACTTC. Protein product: CASSLANRGILGTQYF.

CDR3 amino acids: CASSLAQGQNYGYTF. The CDR3 coding sequence is TGTGCCAGCAGCTTAGCCCAGGGACAAAACTATGGCTACACCTTC. V gene TRBV11-2 combines with J gene TRBJ1-2, with a weak D call TRBD1 (6 bases). V shed 1 base and J shed 2 bases, with 11 bases lying between them. In germline, CDR1 is SGHAT, CDR2 FQNNGV. The CDR3 runs to 15 residues.

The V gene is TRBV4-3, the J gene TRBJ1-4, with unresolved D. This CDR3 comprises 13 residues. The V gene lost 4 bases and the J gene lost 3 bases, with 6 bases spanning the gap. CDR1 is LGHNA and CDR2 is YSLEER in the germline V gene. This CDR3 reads CASSRVSNEKLFF. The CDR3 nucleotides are TGCGCCAGCAGCCGAGTCTCTAATGAAAAACTGTTTTTT.

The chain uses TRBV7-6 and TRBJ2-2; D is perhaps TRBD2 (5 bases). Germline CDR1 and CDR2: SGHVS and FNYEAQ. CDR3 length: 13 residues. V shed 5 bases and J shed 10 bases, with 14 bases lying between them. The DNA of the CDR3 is TGTGCCAGCAGCCCCCCCGCGGGCAAGGAGCTGTTTTTT. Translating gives CASSPPAGKELFF.

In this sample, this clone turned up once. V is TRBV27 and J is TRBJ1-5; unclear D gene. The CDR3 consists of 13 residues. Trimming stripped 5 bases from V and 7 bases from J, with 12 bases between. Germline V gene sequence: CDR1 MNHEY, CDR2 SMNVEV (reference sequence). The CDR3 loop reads CASSPWFGQPQHF. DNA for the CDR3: TGTGCCAGCAGTCCCTGGTTTGGCCAGCCCCAGCATTTT.

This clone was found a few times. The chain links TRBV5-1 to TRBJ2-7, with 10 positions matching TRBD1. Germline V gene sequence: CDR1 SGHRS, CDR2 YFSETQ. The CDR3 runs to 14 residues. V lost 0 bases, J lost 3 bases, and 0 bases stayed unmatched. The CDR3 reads CASSLGDRGYEQYF. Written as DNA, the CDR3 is TGCGCCAGCAGCTTGGGGGACAGGGGCTACGAGCAGTACTTC.

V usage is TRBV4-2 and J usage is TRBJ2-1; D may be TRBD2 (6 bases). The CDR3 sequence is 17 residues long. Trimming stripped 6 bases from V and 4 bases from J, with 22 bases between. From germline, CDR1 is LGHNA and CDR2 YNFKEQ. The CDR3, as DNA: TGTGCCAGCAGTCGAACGGGACTCCGGGATCTATACAATGAGCAGTTCTTC. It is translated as CASSRTGLRDLYNEQFF.

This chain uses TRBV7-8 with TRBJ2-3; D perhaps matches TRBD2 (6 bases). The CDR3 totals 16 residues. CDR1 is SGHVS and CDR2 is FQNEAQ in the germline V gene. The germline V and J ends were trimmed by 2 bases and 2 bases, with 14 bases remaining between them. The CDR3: CASSLNKDYFTDTQYF. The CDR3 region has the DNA TGTGCCAGCAGCTTAAATAAGGACTACTTCACAGATACGCAGTATTTT.

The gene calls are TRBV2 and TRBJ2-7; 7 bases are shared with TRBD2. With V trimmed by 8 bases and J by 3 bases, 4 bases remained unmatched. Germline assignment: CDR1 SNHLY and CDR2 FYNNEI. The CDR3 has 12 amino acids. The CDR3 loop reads CASLGLLYEQYF. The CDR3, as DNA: TGTGCCAGCTTGGGACTACTCTACGAGCAGTACTTC.

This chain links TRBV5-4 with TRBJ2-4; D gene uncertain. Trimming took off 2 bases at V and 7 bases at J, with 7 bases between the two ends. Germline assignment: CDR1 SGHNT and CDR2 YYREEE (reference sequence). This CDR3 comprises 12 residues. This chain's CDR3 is CASSLEENIQYF. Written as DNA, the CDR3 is TGTGCCAGCAGCTTAGAGGAGAACATTCAGTACTTC.

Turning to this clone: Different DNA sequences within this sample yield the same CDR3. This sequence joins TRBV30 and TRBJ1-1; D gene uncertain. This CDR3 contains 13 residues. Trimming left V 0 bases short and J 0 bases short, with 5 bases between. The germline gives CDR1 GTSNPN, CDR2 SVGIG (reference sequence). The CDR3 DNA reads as TGTGCCTGGAGTGTAGGAATGAACACTGAAGCTTTCTTT. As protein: CAWSVGMNTEAFF. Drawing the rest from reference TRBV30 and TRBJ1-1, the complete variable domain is SQTIHQWPATLVQPVGSPLSLECTVEGTSNPNLYWYRQAAGRGLQLLFYSVGIGQISSEVPQNLSASRPQDRQFILSSKKLLLSDSGFYLCAWSVGMNTEAFFGQGTRLTVV.

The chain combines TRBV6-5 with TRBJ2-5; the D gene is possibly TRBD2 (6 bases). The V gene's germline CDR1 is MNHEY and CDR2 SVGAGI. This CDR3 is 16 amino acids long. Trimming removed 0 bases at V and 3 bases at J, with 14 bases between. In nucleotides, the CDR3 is TGTGCCAGCAGTTACTCAAGGTTCGGGGGAGAAGAGACCCAGTACTTC. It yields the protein CASSYSRFGGEETQYF.